This T cell receptor (beta chain) was sequenced for a study of CD8 T cells in ankylosing spondylitis. With molecular barcodes, quantitative 5'-RACE was used to make the TCR beta libraries. TCRdb independently ran MiXCR on the 5' RACE reads; one entry per CDR3 protein. This sample has about 540,000 distinct CDR3 sequences, with about 13% found just once. This clonotype showed up just a few times. Its antigen is as yet unknown. General study results and limits: Under 10 highly homologous variants formed a TCR beta motif that appeared characteristic of ankylosing spondylitis blood.

Germline-derived CDR1 and CDR2 are SGHNT and YENEEA. Trimming removed 5 bases at V and 5 bases at J, with 15 bases between. CDR3 length: 14 residues. Specimen: blood, either unsorted or a sorted T cell fraction (not recorded which). This clonotype was sampled from a male donor with ankylosing spondylitis. The chain uses TRBV11-3 and TRBJ2-5; tentatively, D is TRBD2 (6 bases). The CDR3: CASSPGREGETQYF. The CDR3 DNA is TGTGCCAGCAGCCCTGGGCGGGAAGGGGAGACCCAGTACTTC.